This passage covers 23 T cell receptor beta chains from one sample sequenced in a study of spatial heterogeneity in lung cancer. TCRdb re-called the 5' RACE reads through MiXCR, storing one row per CDR3 protein. The sample consists of fewer than 55,000 distinct CDR3 sequences, 7.4% of them appearing once. Time point in this sample: blood at routine non-recurrence follow-up after resection. TCRs were sequenced from unsorted whole RNA of tumor, nontumor lung or PBMC. Here the sequenced sample was PBMCs, taken at follow-up. The receptors here all came from a female donor with early-stage non-small cell lung cancer.

This clonotype was counted at least ten times. J is TRBJ2-2 and V is TRBV12-3 or TRBV12-4; D not resolved. The germline V and J ends were trimmed by 2 bases and 5 bases, with 6 bases remaining between them. The CDR3 runs 13 residues. CDR3 bases: TGTGCCAGCAGTTTACCGCATACCGGGGAGCTGTTTTTT. Translation: CASSLPHTGELFF.

This clonotype was seen a few times. This rearrangement joins TRBV5-1 to TRBJ2-5, with D possibly TRBD2 on 6 matching bases. The CDR3 has 14 amino acids. Germline V gives CDR1 SGHRS, CDR2 YFSETQ. The ends were cut back, 3 bases at V and 2 bases at J, with 11 bases in the middle. The CDR3 sequence is CASSWAGNQETQYF. CDR3 bases: TGCGCCAGCAGCTGGGCGGGGAATCAAGAGACCCAGTACTTC.

The V gene is TRBV28, the J gene TRBJ2-7, with D uncertain. The CDR3 is made up of 13 amino acids. V lost 2 bases and J lost 2, with 7 bases in between. CDR1 and CDR2 (germline): MDHEN, SYDVKM. For the CDR3, the DNA is TGTGCCAGCAGTTTAAGTGGACCCTACGAGCAGTACTTC. Translating gives CASSLSGPYEQYF.

The table lists this clonotype with many counts. The rearrangement uses TRBV5-1 and TRBJ2-3; D possibly corresponds to TRBD1 (6 bases). V shed 7 bases and J shed 2 bases, with 11 bases lying between them. The CDR3 loop spans 13 amino acids. CDR1 and CDR2 (germline): SGHRS, YFSETQ. CDR3 coding DNA: TGCGCCAGCGCCCAGGGGTCCACAGATACGCAGTATTTT. It codes for CASAQGSTDTQYF.

V gene TRBV13 combines with J gene TRBJ1-1; 7 nucleotides agree with TRBD1. The CDR3 extends over 15 amino acids. Trimming took 1 base from V and 0 from J; bases not matched to a gene: 2. CDR1 is PRHDT and CDR2 is FYEKMQ in the germline V gene (reference sequence). The CDR3 DNA sequence: TGTGCCAGCAGCTTAGACAGGGGCTTGAACACTGAAGCTTTCTTT. Translation gives CASSLDRGLNTEAFF.

The chain recombines TRBV7-9 with TRBJ1-2; 7 bases are a match to TRBD1. The germline CDR1 and CDR2 sequences are SEHNR and FQNEAQ (reference sequence). The CDR3 consists of 12 residues. J gave up 8 bases and V 1 base, and 1 base lay outside the gene matches. The CDR3 DNA sequence: TGTGCCAGCAGCTTAGACAGGGGAGGCTACACCTTC. The encoded protein is CASSLDRGGYTF.

The genes are TRBV20-1 and TRBJ1-2; 11 bases match TRBD1. The CDR3 contains 13 residues. The V and J ends lost 5 bases and 6 bases, in that order; junction bases with no gene match: 5. Germline V gene sequence: CDR1 DFQATT, CDR2 SNEGSKA (reference sequence). The CDR3 coding sequence is TGCAGTGCTTATGGACAGGGGGCACATGGCTACACCTTC. This sequence encodes CSAYGQGAHGYTF.

This clonotype was picked up many times. This sequence joins TRBV11-2 and TRBJ2-5; tentative D call: TRBD2 (7 bases). Germline values: CDR1 SGHAT, CDR2 FQNNGV. The CDR3 covers 15 residues. The V and J ends lost 5 bases and 0 bases respectively, with 13 bases between them. The CDR3 is CASSPRGGYQETQYF. DNA of the CDR3: TGTGCCAGCAGCCCGAGGGGGGGGTACCAAGAGACCCAGTACTTC.

This clonotype was observed many times. V and J are TRBV29-1 and TRBJ2-3; no clear D. The length of the CDR3 is 12 residues. V lost 5 bases to trimming and J lost 1 base, with 7 bases between them. The germline V gene has CDR1 SQVTM and CDR2 ANQGSEA. In nucleotides, the CDR3 is TGCAGCGTTACCCCAGGCACAGATACGCAGTATTTT. As protein: CSVTPGTDTQYF.

This clonotype turned up a few times. V usage is TRBV7-2 and J usage is TRBJ1-2; D remains unclear. The CDR3 loop spans 13 amino acids. V was trimmed by 5 bases and J by 0 bases, leaving 7 bases between them. The germline V gene has CDR1 SGHTA and CDR2 FQGNSA. Here the CDR3 DNA reads TGTGCCAGCAGCCGGCCTCCTAACTATGGCTACACCTTC. As protein: CASSRPPNYGYTF.

This clonotype has at least ten counts. The chain joins TRBV5-1 to TRBJ2-1; 8 bases fit TRBD2. Germline V CDR1 and CDR2: SGHRS, YFSETQ. V lost 4 bases, J lost 4 bases, and 4 bases stayed unmatched. The CDR3 is 14 residues long. The CDR3 spells CASSTTSAYNEQFF. DNA of the CDR3: TGCGCCAGCAGCACGACTAGCGCTTACAATGAGCAGTTCTTC.

This clonotype was seen a handful of times. The chain is built from TRBV7-2 and TRBJ1-1; D not certain. Looked up from germline, CDR1 is SGHTA and CDR2 is FQGNSA. Trimming cost V 1 base and J 6 bases, with 6 bases left between them. This CDR3 comprises 12 residues. The CDR3 protein is CASSLGEAEAFF. The CDR3 nucleotides read TGTGCCAGCAGCTTAGGAGAGGCTGAAGCTTTCTTT.

The V and J genes are TRBV27 and TRBJ2-3; D unresolved. CDR1 and CDR2 (germline): MNHEY, SMNVEV (reference sequence). The CDR3 is 12 amino acids. Trimming stripped 8 bases from V and 4 bases from J, with 10 bases between. CDR3: CASGNNADTQYF. As DNA, the CDR3 is TGTGCCAGCGGAAATAACGCAGATACGCAGTATTTT.

This clonotype was counted between two and nine times. The gene calls are TRBV19 and TRBJ2-7; TRBD1 agrees at 8 bases. CDR1 and CDR2 (germline): LNHDA, SQIVND (reference sequence). The trim removed 4 bases at V and 2 bases at J, leaving 4 bases unmatched. This CDR3 contains 14 residues. CDR3 nucleotide sequence: TGTGCCAGTAGTAAGACGACAGGGGCCTACGAGCAGTACTTC. This gives the protein CASSKTTGAYEQYF.

This clonotype was counted only a few times. The chain links TRBV19 to TRBJ2-2; the D is unclear. Trimming removed 3 bases from V and 4 bases from J, with 3 bases in between. This CDR3 has 12 residues. In germline, CDR1 is LNHDA, CDR2 SQIVND (reference sequence). CDR3 loop: CASSIATGELFF. The CDR3 coding sequence is TGTGCCAGTAGTATTGCCACCGGGGAGCTGTTTTTT. The complete variable domain, with remaining parts taken from reference TRBV19 and TRBJ2-2, reads DGGITQSPKYLFRKEGQNVTLSCEQNLNHDAMYWYRQDPGQGLRLIYYSQIVNDFQKGDIAEGYSVSREKKESFPLTVTSAQKNPTAFYLCASSIATGELFFGEGSRLTVL.

This clonotype was found many times. The genes are TRBV10-3 and TRBJ2-7; TRBD1 matches at 10 bases. V lost 0 bases and J lost 8; bases outside the gene matches: 4. From germline, CDR1 is ENHRY and CDR2 SYGVKD. This CDR3 comprises 14 residues. The CDR3 DNA reads as TGTGCCATCAGTGAGTCGGGACAGGGGATGAAGCAGTACTTC. Residues: CAISESGQGMKQYF.

The chain couples TRBV7-9 to TRBJ2-7; D is undetermined. The germline V and J ends were trimmed by 4 bases and 0 bases, with 7 bases remaining between them. Germline V CDR1 and CDR2: SEHNR, FQNEAQ (reference sequence). This CDR3 has 13 amino acids. The CDR3 region is CASSSFPSYEQYF. The DNA for the CDR3 is TGTGCCAGCAGCTCTTTTCCCTCCTACGAGCAGTACTTC.

This clonotype was seen ten or more times. V is TRBV7-9 and J is TRBJ2-3; 7 bases agree with TRBD1. The ends lost 2 bases at V and 1 base at J; junction bases unmatched: 9. The CDR3 contains 17 residues. The germline gives CDR1 SEHNR, CDR2 FQNEAQ (reference sequence). The CDR3 protein is CASSLISGTGGTDTQYF. The DNA for the CDR3 is TGTGCCAGCAGCTTAATATCCGGCACAGGGGGCACAGATACGCAGTATTTT.

This clonotype was seen many times. J is TRBJ2-1 and V is TRBV20-1, with 12 nucleotides matching TRBD2. This CDR3 has 16 residues. Germline V gene sequence: CDR1 DFQATT, CDR2 SNEGSKA (reference sequence). J lost 4 bases, V lost 0 bases, and 4 bases had no gene match. The DNA for the CDR3 is TGCAGTGCTAGAGACTCACTAGCGGGGGGATACAATGAGCAGTTCTTC. Translating it yields CSARDSLAGGYNEQFF.

The table lists this clonotype with a few counts. V gene TRBV24-1 combines with J gene TRBJ2-1; weak D call: TRBD1 (6 bases). Between the trimmed V and J ends, which lost 5 bases and 7 bases, there was a span of 17 bases. Germline loops: CDR1 KGHDR, CDR2 SFDVKD. This CDR3 has 15 residues. CDR3 sequence: CATSVTGYTQNEQFF. The CDR3 DNA reads TGTGCCACCAGTGTAACAGGGTACACACAAAATGAGCAGTTCTTC.

This clonotype was detected ten times or more. The J gene is TRBJ2-3, the V gene TRBV29-1; tentative D call: TRBD1 (5 bases). Germline V lookup: CDR1 SQVTM, CDR2 ANQGSEA. Trimming removed 4 bases at V and 2 bases at J, with 13 bases between. This CDR3 is 14 amino acids long. This chain's CDR3 is CSVVLGAVTDTQYF. The CDR3 DNA reads as TGCAGCGTTGTTCTTGGGGCGGTCACAGATACGCAGTATTTT.

This clonotype was seen a handful of times. The V and J genes are TRBV5-1 and TRBJ2-3, with 12 positions matching TRBD2. Germline-derived CDR1 and CDR2 are SGHRS and YFSETQ. This CDR3 spans 15 amino acids. Losses at the gene ends were 5 bases for V and 1 base for J; bases not matched to a gene: 2. The CDR3: CASSRTSGGTDTQYF. As DNA, the CDR3 is TGCGCCAGCAGTAGGACTAGCGGGGGCACAGATACGCAGTATTTT.

This clonotype was detected ten times or more. This sequence joins TRBV28 and TRBJ2-1; 12 bases fit TRBD2. Unmatched junction bases numbered 5, after V lost 3 bases and J lost 8 bases. The CDR3 runs 15 residues. Germline V gives CDR1 MDHEN, CDR2 SYDVKM. The CDR3 sequence is CASSFSSGGADEQFF. The CDR3 DNA is TGTGCCAGCAGTTTTTCTAGCGGGGGGGCCGATGAGCAGTTCTTC.